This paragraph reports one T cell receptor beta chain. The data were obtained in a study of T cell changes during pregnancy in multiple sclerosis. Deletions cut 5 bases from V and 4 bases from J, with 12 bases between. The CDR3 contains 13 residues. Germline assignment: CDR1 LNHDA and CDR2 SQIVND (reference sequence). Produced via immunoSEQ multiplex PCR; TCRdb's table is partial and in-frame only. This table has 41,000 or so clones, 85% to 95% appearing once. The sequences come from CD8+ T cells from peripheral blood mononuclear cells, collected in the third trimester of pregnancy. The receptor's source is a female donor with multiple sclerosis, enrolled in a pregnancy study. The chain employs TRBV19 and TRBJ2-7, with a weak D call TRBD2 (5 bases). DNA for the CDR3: TGTGCCAGTAGTGGACGGGGATTGTACGAGCAGTACTTC. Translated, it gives CASSGRGLYEQYF. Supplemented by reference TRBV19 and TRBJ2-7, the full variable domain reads DGGITQSPKYLFRKEGQNVTLSCEQNLNHDAMYWYRQDPGQGLRLIYYSQIVNDFQKGDIAEGYSVSREKKESFPLTVTSAQKNPTAFYLCASSGRGLYEQYFGPGTRLTVT.